This T cell receptor (beta chain) originates from a study of shared clonotypes between healthy human individuals. The assay was immunoSEQ multiplex PCR, and TCRdb's table has in-frame clones only and misses some. Altogether millions of clones are present, 85% to 95% being singletons, with the ten largest covering roughly 0.13%. This CDR3 is built from 14 residues. V dropped 6 bases and J dropped 2 bases, with 14 bases sitting between them. The germline CDR1 and CDR2 sequences are MGHDK and SYGVNS. CD4+ cells underwent separation, giving CD45RA+ naive and CD45RA-negative memory subsets. Study-wide results and limits: Clonotype sharing among the donors was expected to vary with sequencing depth.

To note about this clone: Its antigen is still unknown.

Sequences were obtained from naive CD4+ T cells sorted from blood. Noted subset: CD45RA+ positively selected. The chain is built from TRBV25-1 and TRBJ2-7, with TRBD1 as a possible D gene (5 bases). The TCR sequence derives from a man between 18 and 29 years old in good health. CDR3 DNA sequence: TGTGCCAGCAGCCAGGGTCCTGCAGCCTACGAGCAGTACTTC. It specifies CASSQGPAAYEQYF.